Below, 21 T cell receptor beta chains from the same sample are listed, as sequenced in a study of radiotherapy plus CTLA-4 blockade in lung cancer (dated by TCRdb to the late 2010s). The library was built by means of the immunoSEQ multiplex PCR assay. The table comes from immuneACCESS by way of TCRdb, which keeps in-frame sequences with V and J called. Part of the clones is missing from these tables; in studies checked, under half for an unresolved V gene and the rest for unknown reasons. Recorded for this sample are roughly 90,000 clones; approximately 82% of them occurred a single time. The ten most abundant clones make up roughly 24% of the sample. This sample comprised peripheral blood, obtained from a patient treated with radiotherapy plus ipilimumab. All receptors derive from a human donor with non-small cell lung cancer that progressed on radiotherapy plus ipilimumab.

A word on this clone: Because the CDR3 is missing its conserved closing phenylalanine or tryptophan, this is likely a read error. This chain joins TRBV28 and TRBJ1-2; D ambiguous. This CDR3 spans 13 amino acids. Germline V gene sequence: CDR1 MDHEN, CDR2 SYDVKM. With 3 bases removed from V and 9 bases from J, the gap between germline ends came to 14 bases. The CDR3 reads CASSFQLIGSYTL. The DNA for the CDR3 is TGTGCCAGCAGTTTCCAGTTAATCGGGAGCTACACCCTC.

This chain joins TRBV27 and TRBJ1-1; D perhaps matches TRBD1 (5 bases). The CDR3 is 13 residues long. Germline CDR1 MNHEY, CDR2 SMNVEV (reference sequence). V was clipped by 10 bases and J by 4 bases, with 16 bases between them. CDR3 in amino acids: CATVPRDATEAFF. CDR3 nucleotides: TGTGCCACCGTCCCCAGGGATGCCACTGAAGCTTTCTTT.

The chain employs TRBV28 and TRBJ2-7; the D gene is possibly TRBD2 (5 bases). V was pared by 5 bases and J by 2 bases, with 19 bases between. This CDR3 region has 16 residues. Germline values: CDR1 MDHEN, CDR2 SYDVKM. Here the CDR3 DNA reads TGTGCCAGCAGTACGATGTCTAGCTACAAACCCTACGAGCAGTACGTC. Protein: CASSTMSSYKPYEQYV.

V and J are TRBV19 and TRBJ2-7; 7 nucleotides match TRBD1. This CDR3 is built from 13 residues. Germline V gene sequence: CDR1 LNHDA, CDR2 SQIVND (reference sequence). V lost 10 bases to trimming and J lost 0 bases; unmatched junction nucleotides: 6. In DNA, the CDR3 is TGTGCCACCTTAGGGGACAGCTCCTACGAGCAGTACTTC. Its protein is CATLGDSSYEQYF.

This clone was observed a handful of times. The V gene is TRBV4-1, the J gene TRBJ1-1; D unresolved. CDR1 and CDR2 (germline): MGHRA, YSYEKL. This CDR3 region has 14 residues. The germline V and J ends were trimmed by 1 base and 4 bases, with 10 bases remaining between them. The CDR3 reads CASSQVMGFTEAFF. CDR3 nucleotide sequence: TGCGCCAGCAGCCAAGTGATGGGGTTCACTGAAGCTTTCTTT.

The chain has TRBV29-1 and TRBJ2-5, with D perhaps matching TRBD1 or TRBD2 (5 bases each). Trimming took off 6 bases at V and 3 bases at J, with 11 bases between the two ends. This CDR3 is 12 amino acids long. From germline, CDR1 is SQVTM and CDR2 ANQGSEA. The CDR3 DNA follows: TGCAGCGTCGGGACCAATAAAGAGACCCAGTACTTC. It specifies CSVGTNKETQYF.

The chain combines TRBV7-9 with TRBJ1-5; 7 bases agree with TRBD1. Germline V gene lookup returns CDR1 SEHNR and CDR2 FQNEAQ (reference sequence). The CDR3 length is 14 residues. J lost 7 bases, V lost 4 bases, and 7 bases had no gene match. The CDR3 is CASSSDRAWQPQHF. In DNA, the CDR3 is TGTGCCAGCAGCTCAGACAGGGCCTGGCAGCCCCAGCATTTT.

CDR3 in amino acids: CASSLDGLAGEQFF. Here the CDR3 DNA reads TGTGCCAGCAGCTTAGATGGGCTAGCCGGTGAGCAGTTCTTC. V usage is TRBV7-3 and J usage is TRBJ2-1; a possible D gene is TRBD2 (5 bases). Germline-derived CDR1 and CDR2 are SGHTA and FQGTGA. The CDR3 extends over 14 amino acids. Trimming left V 2 bases short and J 9 bases short, with 14 bases between.

V gene TRBV27 combines with J gene TRBJ2-1; 10 nucleotides agree with TRBD2. Unmatched junction bases numbered 3, after V lost 3 bases and J lost 1 base. The CDR3 has 16 amino acids. Germline-derived CDR1 and CDR2 are MNHEY and SMNVEV (reference sequence). The CDR3 protein is CASSFTSGDSYNEQFF. In DNA, the CDR3 is TGTGCCAGCAGTTTCACTAGCGGGGATTCCTACAATGAGCAGTTCTTC.

The gene calls are TRBV27 and TRBJ2-7, with D perhaps matching TRBD2 (6 bases). This CDR3 contains 14 residues. V was cut by 6 bases and J by 0 bases, with 12 bases left in between. The V gene's germline CDR1 is MNHEY and CDR2 SMNVEV (reference sequence). CDR3 nucleotides: TGTGCCAGCAGGGGACTCGGACGCTCCTACGAGCAGTACGTC. This sequence encodes CASRGLGRSYEQYV.

V and J are TRBV28 and TRBJ2-1; TRBD1 matches at 7 bases. V lost 6 bases to trimming and J lost 4 bases; unmatched junction nucleotides: 6. Germline V gene data show CDR1 as MDHEN and CDR2 as SYDVKM. CDR3 length equals 14 residues. Written as DNA, the CDR3 is TGTGCCAGCAGCGCCAGACAGGGTTACAATGAGCAGTTCTTC. Protein sequence: CASSARQGYNEQFF.

The chain carries TRBV7-3 and TRBJ2-3; 11 bases match TRBD2. The CDR3 extends over 15 amino acids. The V gene end was trimmed by 0 bases and the J gene end by 6 bases; junction bases not matched to a gene: 2. The germline V gene encodes CDR1 SGHTA and CDR2 FQGTGA. DNA for the CDR3: TGTGCCAGCAGCTTAACACTAGCGGGAGTGGATACGCAGTATTTT. Amino acids: CASSLTLAGVDTQYF.

The chain links TRBV6-1 to TRBJ2-7, with unresolved D. Germline CDR1 and CDR2: MNHNS and SASEGT. V was cut by 1 base and J by 7 bases, with 8 bases left in between. The CDR3 extends over 12 amino acids. As DNA, the CDR3 is TGTGCCAGCAGTGAAGATGCACGGGAGCAGTACTTC. Its protein product is CASSEDAREQYF.

J is TRBJ2-2 and V is TRBV6-5; D uncertain. The CDR3 length is 15 residues. Germline-derived CDR1 and CDR2 are MNHEY and SVGAGI. The V end lost 0 bases, the J end lost 7 bases, and 12 bases lay between the germline ends. CDR3 nucleotide sequence: TGTGCCAGCAGTTACTCGGTCTCGGCGAGCGGGGAGCTGTTTTTT. Encoded protein: CASSYSVSASGELFF.

V and J are TRBV7-9 and TRBJ2-1; 7 bases match TRBD2. This CDR3 comprises 13 residues. CDR1 and CDR2 from the germline V gene are SEHNR and FQNEAQ (reference sequence). With V trimmed by 4 bases and J by 7 bases, 4 bases remained unmatched. CDR3 sequence: CASSWTRENEQFF. The CDR3 coding sequence is TGTGCCAGCAGCTGGACTAGGGAGAATGAGCAGTTCTTC.

The rearrangement joins TRBV6-4 to TRBJ2-1; TRBD1 matches at 7 bases. CDR1 and CDR2 (germline): MRHNA, SNTAGT. V gave up 4 bases and J gave up 3 bases; unmatched junction bases: 0. The CDR3 sequence is 13 residues long. The CDR3: CASSAGGYNEQFF. In nucleotides, the CDR3 is TGTGCCAGCAGTGCAGGGGGCTACAATGAGCAGTTCTTC.

V is TRBV5-1 and J is TRBJ2-7; 9 bases agree with TRBD1. V shed 4 bases and J 2 bases; nucleotides not matched to a gene: 4. Germline V lookup: CDR1 SGHRS, CDR2 YFSETQ. The CDR3 has 14 residues. DNA for the CDR3: TGCGCCAGCAGCGTCCGACAGGGGGCCTACGAGCAGTACTTC. Residues: CASSVRQGAYEQYF.

A single count supports this clone. V is TRBV29-1 and J is TRBJ2-7, with TRBD2 matching 10 bases. V trimming: 4 bases; J trimming: 5 bases; junction bases outside the gene matches: 11. Germline CDR1 is SQVTM and CDR2 is ANQGSEA. The CDR3 extends over 15 amino acids. CDR3 DNA sequence: TGCAGCGTTGCAGGTGCTAGCGGGAGCGCCCACGAGCAGTACTTC. Translating it yields CSVAGASGSAHEQYF.

This chain connects TRBV7-9 to TRBJ2-7; D gene unclear. V was trimmed by 7 bases and J by 6 bases, leaving 16 bases between them. The CDR3 length is 13 residues. CDR1 and CDR2 from the germline V gene are SEHNR and FQNEAQ (reference sequence). The CDR3 DNA follows: TGTGCCAGCACCTCCCTCCGGGCTAGCGAGCAGTACTTC. This gives the protein CASTSLRASEQYF.

V usage is TRBV29-1 and J usage is TRBJ1-1; no definite D call. CDR3 size: 15 residues. Germline V CDR1 and CDR2: SQVTM, ANQGSEA. V lost 4 bases and J lost 1, with 16 bases in between. Here the CDR3 reads CSVVGHIRANTEAFF. The CDR3 DNA follows: TGCAGCGTTGTTGGTCACATACGTGCGAACACTGAAGCTTTCTTT.

This clone showed up just a few times. The rearrangement joins TRBV5-1 to TRBJ1-1; 7 bases fit TRBD1. CDR1 is SGHRS, CDR2 YFSETQ, per germline. With 6 bases clipped from V and 9 bases from J, the junction kept 5 bases outside the gene matches. The CDR3 runs to 11 residues. The CDR3 DNA reads TGCGCCAGCACAGAGGGACAGAAAGCTTTCTTT. It translates to CASTEGQKAFF.